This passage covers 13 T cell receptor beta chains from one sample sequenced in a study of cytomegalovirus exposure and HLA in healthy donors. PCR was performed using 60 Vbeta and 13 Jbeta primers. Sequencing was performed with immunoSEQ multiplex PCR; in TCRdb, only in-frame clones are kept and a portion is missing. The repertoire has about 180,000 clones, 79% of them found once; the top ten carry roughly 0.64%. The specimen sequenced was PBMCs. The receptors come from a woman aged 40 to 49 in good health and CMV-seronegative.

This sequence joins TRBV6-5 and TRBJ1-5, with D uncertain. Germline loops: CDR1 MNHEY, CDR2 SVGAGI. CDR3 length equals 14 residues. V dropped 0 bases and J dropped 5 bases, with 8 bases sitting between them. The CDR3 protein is CASSYSTVDQPQHF. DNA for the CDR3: TGTGCCAGCAGTTACTCGACTGTGGATCAGCCCCAGCATTTT.

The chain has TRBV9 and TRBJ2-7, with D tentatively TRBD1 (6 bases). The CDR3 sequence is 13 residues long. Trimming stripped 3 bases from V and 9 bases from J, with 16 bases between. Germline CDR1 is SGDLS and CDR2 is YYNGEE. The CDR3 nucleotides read TGTGCCAGCAGCGGGGGGACAAGTAAACGGCAGTACTTC. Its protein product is CASSGGTSKRQYF.

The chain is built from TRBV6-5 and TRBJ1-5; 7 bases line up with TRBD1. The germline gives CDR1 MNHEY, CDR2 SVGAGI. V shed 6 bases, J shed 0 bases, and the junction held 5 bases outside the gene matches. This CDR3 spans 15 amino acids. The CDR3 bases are TGTGCCAGCAGCAGGGGACAGTTTAGCAATCAGCCCCAGCATTTT. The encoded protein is CASSRGQFSNQPQHF.

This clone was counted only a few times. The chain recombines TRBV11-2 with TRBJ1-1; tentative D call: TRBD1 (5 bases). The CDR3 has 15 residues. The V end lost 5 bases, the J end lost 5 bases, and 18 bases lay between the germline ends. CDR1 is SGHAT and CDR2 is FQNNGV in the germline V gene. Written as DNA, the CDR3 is TGTGCCAGCAGCGCGGGGAGGAGCCAGGGAACTGAAGCTTTCTTT. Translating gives CASSAGRSQGTEAFF.

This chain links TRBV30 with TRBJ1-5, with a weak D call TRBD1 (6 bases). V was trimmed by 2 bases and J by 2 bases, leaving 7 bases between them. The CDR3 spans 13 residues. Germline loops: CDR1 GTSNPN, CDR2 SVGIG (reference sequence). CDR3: CAWSNRGNQPQHF. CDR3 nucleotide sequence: TGTGCCTGGAGTAACAGGGGCAATCAGCCCCAGCATTTT.

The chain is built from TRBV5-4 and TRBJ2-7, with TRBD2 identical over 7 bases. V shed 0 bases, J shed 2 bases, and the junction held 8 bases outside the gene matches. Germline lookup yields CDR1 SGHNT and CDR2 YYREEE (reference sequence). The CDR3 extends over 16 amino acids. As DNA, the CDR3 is TGTGCCAGCAGCTTGGATTCAGTCGGGGGGACCTACGAGCAGTACTTC. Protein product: CASSLDSVGGTYEQYF.

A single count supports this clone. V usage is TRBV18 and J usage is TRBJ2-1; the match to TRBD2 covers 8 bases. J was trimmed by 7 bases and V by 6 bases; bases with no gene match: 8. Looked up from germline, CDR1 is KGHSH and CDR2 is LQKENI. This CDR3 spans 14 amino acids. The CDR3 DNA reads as TGTGCCAGCTCGGTCGGACTAGCTTTAAATGAGCAGTTCTTC. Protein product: CASSVGLALNEQFF.

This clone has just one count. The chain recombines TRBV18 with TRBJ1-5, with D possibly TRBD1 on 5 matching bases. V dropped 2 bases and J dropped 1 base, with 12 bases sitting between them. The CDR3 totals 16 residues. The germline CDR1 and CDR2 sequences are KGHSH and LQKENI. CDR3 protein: CASSPGQGLSNQPQHF. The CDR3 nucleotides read TGTGCCAGCTCACCAGGTCAGGGTTTAAGCAATCAGCCCCAGCATTTT.

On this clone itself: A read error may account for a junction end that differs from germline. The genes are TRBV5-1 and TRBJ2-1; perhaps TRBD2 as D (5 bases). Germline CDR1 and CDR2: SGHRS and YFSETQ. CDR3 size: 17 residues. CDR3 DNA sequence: TGCGCCAGCAGCCCCGGACTCCTGCAGTCGCCCTACAATGGGCAGTTCTTC. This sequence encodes CASSPGLLQSPYNGQFF.

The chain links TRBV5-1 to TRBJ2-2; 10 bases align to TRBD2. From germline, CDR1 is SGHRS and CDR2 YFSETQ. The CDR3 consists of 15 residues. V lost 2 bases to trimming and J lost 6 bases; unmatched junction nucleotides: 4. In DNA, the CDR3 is TGCGCCAGCAGCTTTATTAGCGGGGGGCCCGGGGAGCTGTTTTTT. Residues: CASSFISGGPGELFF.

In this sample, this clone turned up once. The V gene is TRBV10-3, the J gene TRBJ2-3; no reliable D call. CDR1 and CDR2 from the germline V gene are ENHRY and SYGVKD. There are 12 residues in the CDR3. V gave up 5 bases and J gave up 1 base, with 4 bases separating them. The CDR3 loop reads CAISTGTDTQYF. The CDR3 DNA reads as TGTGCCATCAGTACAGGCACAGATACGCAGTATTTT.

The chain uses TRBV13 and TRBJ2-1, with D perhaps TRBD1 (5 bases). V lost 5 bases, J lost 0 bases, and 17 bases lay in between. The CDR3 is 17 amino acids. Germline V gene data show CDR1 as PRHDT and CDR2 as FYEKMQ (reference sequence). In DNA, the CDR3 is TGTGCCAGCAGCCGAAGCACAGGAGCGAGCTCCTACAATGAGCAGTTCTTC. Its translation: CASSRSTGASSYNEQFF.

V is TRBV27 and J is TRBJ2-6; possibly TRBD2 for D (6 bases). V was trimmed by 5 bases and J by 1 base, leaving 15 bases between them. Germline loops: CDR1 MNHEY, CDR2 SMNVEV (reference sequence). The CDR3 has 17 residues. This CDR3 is CASSAGRILSGANVLTF. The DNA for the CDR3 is TGTGCCAGCAGTGCGGGACGGATACTATCTGGGGCCAACGTCCTGACTTTC.